The 21 T cell receptor beta chains below come from one sample, sequenced in a study of T cells after yellow fever vaccination (dated by TCRdb to between 2018 and 2021). The library was built by means of 5' RACE. Sequenced using an Illumina NovaSeq 6000. TCRdb trimmed the raw reads at Q25, called clones with MiXCR and kept productive beta chains. Rows are combined by CDR3 protein, so each entry shows the most common genes and DNA. Recorded for this sample are some 200,000 distinct CDR3 sequences; roughly 9.6% of them occurred a single time. The ten biggest clones cover 36% of the sample. The meaning of the sample's treatment or condition label: live attenuated yellow fever vaccine strain. This specimen was CD8+ T cells sorted from PBMCs, taken 15 days after the yellow fever booster vaccination. All receptors come from a man between 18 and 35 years old who received the YFV17D yellow fever vaccine.

V gene TRBV4-1 combines with J gene TRBJ1-1; TRBD1 aligns across 7 bases. Germline CDR1 MGHRA, CDR2 YSYEKL. V lost 3 bases, J lost 1 base, and 8 bases stayed unmatched. The CDR3 consists of 16 residues. The CDR3 protein is CASSHGKDRWNTEAFF. Written as DNA, the CDR3 is TGCGCCAGCAGCCACGGAAAGGACAGGTGGAACACTGAAGCTTTCTTT.

The CDR3 DNA is TGTGCCAGTAGTATAGTGGCGCAGAGCAATCAGCCCCAGCATTTT. This translates into CASSIVAQSNQPQHF. The chain combines TRBV19 with TRBJ1-5, with D unresolved. The germline V gene has CDR1 LNHDA and CDR2 SQIVND (reference sequence). V was shortened by 1 base and J by 1 base, with 8 bases between the two germline ends. CDR3 size: 15 residues.

The chain combines TRBV6-2 or TRBV6-3 with TRBJ2-3; 11 bases map to TRBD2. From germline, CDR1 is MNHEY and CDR2 SVGEGT. The CDR3 loop spans 18 amino acids. Germline trimming cut 2 bases from V and 2 bases from J; bases unmatched to any gene: 9. In DNA form, the CDR3 reads TGTGCCAGCAGTTACGGGGCTAGCGGGGGGCTGAACACAGATACGCAGTATTTT. Amino acids: CASSYGASGGLNTDTQYF.

This clonotype was seen only a few times. The chain uses TRBV6-6 and TRBJ2-7, with D possibly TRBD1 on 6 matching bases. CDR1 and CDR2 (germline): MNHNY, SVGAGI (reference sequence). V was shortened by 2 bases and J by 2 bases, with 7 bases between the two germline ends. The CDR3 is 13 residues long. The CDR3 loop is CASSYGQPYEQYV. CDR3 sequence (DNA): TGTGCCAGCAGTTACGGACAGCCCTACGAGCAGTACGTC.

This chain uses TRBV7-9 with TRBJ2-3; the D is unclear. The V end was cut by 11 bases, the J end by 5 bases, with 8 bases between. The CDR3 extends over 10 amino acids. Germline CDR1 is SEHNR and CDR2 is FQNEAQ (reference sequence). The CDR3 bases are TGTGCCTCCCGCCGAGATACGCAGTATTTT. Translation gives CASRRDTQYF.

This clonotype has only a few counts. V is TRBV28 and J is TRBJ2-7, with no clear D. Germline V lookup: CDR1 MDHEN, CDR2 SYDVKM. V lost 3 bases and J 6 bases, leaving 6 bases between the germline ends. The CDR3 sequence is 11 residues long. CDR3 in amino acids: CASSLGLEQYV. CDR3 nucleotides: TGTGCCAGCAGTTTGGGTCTCGAGCAGTACGTC.

The V and J genes are TRBV27 and TRBJ2-2; D is possibly TRBD2 (5 bases). The CDR3 extends over 14 amino acids. V was shortened by 7 bases and J by 3 bases, with 12 bases between the two germline ends. Germline V gene data show CDR1 as MNHEY and CDR2 as SMNVEV (reference sequence). The CDR3 DNA follows: TGTGCCAGCATAGGAGGAAGTCACACCGGGGAGCTGTTTTTT. Translated: CASIGGSHTGELFF.

The table lists this clonotype with a few counts. The chain links TRBV11-2 to TRBJ2-1; TRBD2 matches 12 bases. This CDR3 spans 19 amino acids. J gave up 1 base and V 6 bases, and 13 bases lay outside the gene matches. Germline V gene sequence: CDR1 SGHAT, CDR2 FQNNGV. The CDR3 sequence: CASSNTGLAGIISYNEQFF. CDR3 nucleotide sequence: TGTGCCAGCAGTAACACCGGACTAGCGGGGATTATATCCTACAATGAGCAGTTCTTC.

This chain uses TRBV7-2 with TRBJ2-7; TRBD2 agrees at 7 bases. The germline V gene has CDR1 SGHTA and CDR2 FQGNSA. This CDR3 spans 15 amino acids. Trimming at V came to 5 bases and at J to 2 bases, leaving 9 bases not matched to a gene. CDR3 residues: CASSPPSGGPYEQYF. CDR3 DNA sequence: TGTGCCAGCAGCCCGCCATCGGGGGGACCCTACGAGCAGTACTTC.

In this sample, this clonotype turned up many times. The V and J genes are TRBV12-3 or TRBV12-4 and TRBJ2-3; the D gene is possibly TRBD2 (7 bases). V lost 3 bases and J lost 6, with 19 bases in between. The CDR3 length is 16 residues. The CDR3 is CASSLRGPQGRDTQYF. CDR3 coding DNA: TGTGCCAGCAGTTTGCGGGGGCCCCAAGGTCGGGATACGCAGTATTTT.

This clonotype showed up just a few times. The CDR3: CSAGSSGMRFNEQFF. The CDR3, as DNA: TGCAGCGCTGGCTCTTCGGGGATGAGATTCAATGAGCAGTTCTTC. The V call is TRBV29-1, the J call TRBJ2-1, with a weak D call TRBD2 (5 bases). Germline assignment: CDR1 SQVTM and CDR2 ANQGSEA. The CDR3 spans 15 residues. Between the trimmed V and J ends, which lost 7 bases and 6 bases, there was a span of 22 bases.

The chain couples TRBV4-1 to TRBJ2-6; weak D call: TRBD1 (5 bases). Deletions cut 5 bases from V and 0 bases from J, with 11 bases between. Germline CDR1 MGHRA, CDR2 YSYEKL. This CDR3 is built from 16 residues. CDR3 region: CASSLTGTSGANVLTF. In DNA form, the CDR3 reads TGCGCCAGCAGCTTAACAGGAACCTCTGGGGCCAACGTCCTGACTTTC.

The CDR3 coding sequence is TGTGCCAGCCTGCCGCCTAGCTCCTACGAGCAGTACTTC. Translating gives CASLPPSSYEQYF. This rearrangement joins TRBV11-2 to TRBJ2-7; D not certain. The CDR3 totals 13 residues. V lost 8 bases to trimming and J lost 0 bases, with 11 bases between them. CDR1 SGHAT and CDR2 FQNNGV come from the germline V gene.

The V call is TRBV7-8, the J call TRBJ2-2; 8 bases align to TRBD1. Germline V lookup: CDR1 SGHVS, CDR2 FQNEAQ. This CDR3 is 15 amino acids long. V gave up 8 bases and J gave up 2 bases; unmatched junction bases: 7. The CDR3 DNA follows: TGTGCCAGCCTGCTAGGGACAGGAAACACCGGGGAGCTGTTTTTT. Its protein is CASLLGTGNTGELFF.

V and J are TRBV4-3 and TRBJ2-5, with D tentatively TRBD2 (5 bases). V was cut by 2 bases and J by 5 bases, with 15 bases left in between. Per germline, CDR1 LGHNA and CDR2 YSLEER. The CDR3 contains 15 residues. The CDR3 sequence: CASSQRTRTWETQYF. In nucleotides, the CDR3 is TGCGCCAGCAGCCAACGGACTCGTACATGGGAGACCCAGTACTTC.

This clonotype turned up a few times. The rearrangement uses TRBV4-1 and TRBJ2-7, with 9 nucleotides matching TRBD1. V was clipped by 0 bases and J by 6 bases; unmatched bases: 12. CDR1 is MGHRA, CDR2 YSYEKL, per germline. This CDR3 is built from 17 residues. As DNA, the CDR3 is TGCGCCAGCAGCCAAGATGCGGTCGAGACAGGGGGAGGCGAGCAGTACTTC. It specifies CASSQDAVETGGGEQYF.

This rearrangement joins TRBV6-5 to TRBJ2-3; D might be TRBD2 (6 bases). CDR3 length: 15 residues. The germline V gene encodes CDR1 MNHEY and CDR2 SVGAGI. The V end was cut by 6 bases, the J end by 0 bases, with 13 bases between. The CDR3 spells CASSDGGSSTDTQYF. Written as DNA, the CDR3 is TGTGCCAGCAGCGATGGGGGGTCTAGCACAGATACGCAGTATTTT.

The V and J genes are TRBV4-3 and TRBJ1-1; D ambiguous. This CDR3 is built from 14 residues. Trimming pared 0 bases from V and 8 bases from J, leaving 13 bases between. The V gene's germline CDR1 is LGHNA and CDR2 YSLEER. The chain's CDR3 is CASSQDVRPDEAFF. Here the CDR3 DNA reads TGCGCCAGCAGCCAAGATGTCAGGCCCGACGAAGCTTTCTTT.

This chain links TRBV6-5 with TRBJ1-4, with TRBD1 matching over 10 bases. V gave up 0 bases and J gave up 2 bases; unmatched junction bases: 6. The CDR3 loop spans 18 amino acids. The germline V gene encodes CDR1 MNHEY and CDR2 SVGAGI. The CDR3 is CASSYSWTGGFTNEKLFF. The CDR3 region has the DNA TGTGCCAGCAGTTACTCGTGGACAGGGGGATTTACTAATGAAAAACTGTTTTTT.

In its sample, this clonotype was seen a few times. The chain couples TRBV12-3 or TRBV12-4 to TRBJ2-1, with D perhaps assigned TRBD1 or TRBD2 (7 bases each). The CDR3 sequence is 16 residues long. Trimming pared 5 bases from V and 5 bases from J, leaving 19 bases between. The CDR3 region has the DNA TGTGCCAGCAGTACACAGGGAGGGGGCTACCACAATGAGCAGTTCTTC. Translated, it gives CASSTQGGGYHNEQFF.

The chain joins TRBV30 to TRBJ1-6; D might be TRBD1 (5 bases). The CDR3 spans 14 residues. Trimming pared 0 bases from V and 6 bases from J, leaving 9 bases between. Germline CDR1 GTSNPN, CDR2 SVGIG (reference sequence). CDR3 loop: CAWSVRASNSPLHF. CDR3 nucleotide sequence: TGTGCCTGGAGTGTCAGGGCCTCTAATTCACCCCTCCACTTT.